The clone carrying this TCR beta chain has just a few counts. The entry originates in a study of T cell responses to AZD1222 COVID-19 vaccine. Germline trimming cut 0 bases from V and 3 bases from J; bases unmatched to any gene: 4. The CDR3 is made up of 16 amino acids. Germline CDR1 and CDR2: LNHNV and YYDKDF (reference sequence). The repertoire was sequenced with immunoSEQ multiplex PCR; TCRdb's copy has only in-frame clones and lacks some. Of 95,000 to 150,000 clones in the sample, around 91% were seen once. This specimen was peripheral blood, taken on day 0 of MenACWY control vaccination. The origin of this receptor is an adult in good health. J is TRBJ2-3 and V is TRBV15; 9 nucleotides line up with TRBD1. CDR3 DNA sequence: TGTGCCACCAGCAGAGACGCCGGGACAGGGACAGATACGCAGTATTTT. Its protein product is CATSRDAGTGTDTQYF. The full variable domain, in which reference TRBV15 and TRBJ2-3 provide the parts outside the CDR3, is DAMVIQNPRYQVTQFGKPVTLSCSQTLNHNVMYWYQQKSSQAPKLLFHYYDKDFNNEADTPDNFQSRRPNTSFCFLDIRSPGLGDTAMYLCATSRDAGTGTDTQYFGPGTRLTVL.